This T cell receptor (beta chain) emerged from a study of blood T cell repertoires in COVID-19. Study-level information: The cDNA or gDNA used as material had been derived from T cells, B-cell-depleted T cells, or PBMCs.

The CDR3 covers 19 residues. Unmatched junction bases numbered 19, after V lost 4 bases and J lost 3 bases. The germline V gene encodes CDR1 KGHSH and CDR2 LQKENI. How the authors handled the data: Amplification with reference gene primers provided the estimates of nucleated cell counts. This table comes from immunoSEQ multiplex PCR, and its TCRdb copy is limited to in-frame clones, with some not included. V and J calls and clone size are copied from that table; D and trimming were computed from the DNA. The sample records a few hundred thousand clones, around 84% being singletons. The material sequenced was peripheral blood. The V gene is TRBV18, the J gene TRBJ2-7; the match to TRBD2 covers 9 bases. The sequence derives from a man aged 40-55 years who had recovered from COVID-19. In DNA, the CDR3 is TGTGCCAGCTCACACAGAACCGCTTCCGTCGCTAGCGGGAACTACGAGCAGTACTTC. Translating gives CASSHRTASVASGNYEQYF.